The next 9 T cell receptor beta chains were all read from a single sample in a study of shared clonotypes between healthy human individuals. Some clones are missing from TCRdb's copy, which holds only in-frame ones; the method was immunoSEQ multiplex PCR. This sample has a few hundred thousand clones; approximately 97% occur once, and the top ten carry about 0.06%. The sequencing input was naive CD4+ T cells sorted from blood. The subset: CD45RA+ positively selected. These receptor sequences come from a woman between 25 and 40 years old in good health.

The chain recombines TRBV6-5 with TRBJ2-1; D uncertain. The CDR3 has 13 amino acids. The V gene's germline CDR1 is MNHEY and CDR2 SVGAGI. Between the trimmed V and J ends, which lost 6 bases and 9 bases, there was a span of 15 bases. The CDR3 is CASRNAGYGEQFF. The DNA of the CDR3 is TGTGCCAGCAGGAACGCTGGGTATGGTGAGCAGTTCTTC.

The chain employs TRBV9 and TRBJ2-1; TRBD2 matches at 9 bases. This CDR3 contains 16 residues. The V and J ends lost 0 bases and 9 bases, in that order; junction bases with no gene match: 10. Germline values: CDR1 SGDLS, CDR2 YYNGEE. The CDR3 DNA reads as TGTGCCAGCAGCGTAGTCTTGGCGGGAGGGTCCAGTGAGCAGTTCTTC. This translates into CASSVVLAGGSSEQFF.

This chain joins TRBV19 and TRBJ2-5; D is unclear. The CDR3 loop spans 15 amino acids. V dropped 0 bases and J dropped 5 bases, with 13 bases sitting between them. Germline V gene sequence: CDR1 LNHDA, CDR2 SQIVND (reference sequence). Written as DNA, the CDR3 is TGTGCCAGTAGTATAGATAGGAGTCTTATGGAGACCCAGTACTTC. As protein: CASSIDRSLMETQYF.

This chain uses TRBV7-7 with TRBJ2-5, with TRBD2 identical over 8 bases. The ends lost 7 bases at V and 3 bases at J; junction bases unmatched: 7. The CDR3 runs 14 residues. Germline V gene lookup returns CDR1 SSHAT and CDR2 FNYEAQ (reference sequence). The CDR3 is CASNNGTRKETQYF. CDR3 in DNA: TGTGCCAGCAACAACGGGACTAGGAAAGAGACCCAGTACTTC.

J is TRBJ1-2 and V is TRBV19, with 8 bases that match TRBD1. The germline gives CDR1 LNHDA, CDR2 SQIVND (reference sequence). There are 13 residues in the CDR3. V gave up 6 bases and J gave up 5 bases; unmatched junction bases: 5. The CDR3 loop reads CASSPTGAYGYTF. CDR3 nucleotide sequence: TGTGCCAGTAGCCCGACAGGGGCATATGGCTACACCTTC.

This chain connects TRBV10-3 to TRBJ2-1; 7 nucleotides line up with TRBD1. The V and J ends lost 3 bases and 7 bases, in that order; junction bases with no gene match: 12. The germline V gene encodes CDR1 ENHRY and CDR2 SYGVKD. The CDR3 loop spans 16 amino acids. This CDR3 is CAISEGTEIRGNEQFF. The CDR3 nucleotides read TGTGCCATCAGTGAAGGGACAGAAATCCGAGGGAATGAGCAGTTCTTC.

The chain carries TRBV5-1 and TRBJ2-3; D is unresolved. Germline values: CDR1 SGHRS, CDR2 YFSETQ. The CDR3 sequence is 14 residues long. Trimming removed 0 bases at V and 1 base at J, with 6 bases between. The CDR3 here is CASSLDQGTDTQYF. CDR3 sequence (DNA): TGCGCCAGCAGCTTGGATCAGGGCACAGATACGCAGTATTTT.

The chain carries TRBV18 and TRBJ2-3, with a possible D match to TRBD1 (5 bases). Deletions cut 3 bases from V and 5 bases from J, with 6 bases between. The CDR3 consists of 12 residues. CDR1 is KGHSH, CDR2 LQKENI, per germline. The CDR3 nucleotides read TGTGCCAGCTCACCGCAGGGAGATACGCAGTATTTT. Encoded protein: CASSPQGDTQYF.

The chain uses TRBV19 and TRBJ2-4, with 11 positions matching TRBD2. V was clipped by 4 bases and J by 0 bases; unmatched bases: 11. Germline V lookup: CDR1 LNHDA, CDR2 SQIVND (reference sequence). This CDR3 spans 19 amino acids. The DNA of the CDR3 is TGTGCCAGTAGTACTTCGGGACTAGCGGACCCGGGAGCCAAAAACATTCAGTACTTC. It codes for CASSTSGLADPGAKNIQYF. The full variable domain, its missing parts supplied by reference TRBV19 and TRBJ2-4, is DGGITQSPKYLFRKEGQNVTLSCEQNLNHDAMYWYRQDPGQGLRLIYYSQIVNDFQKGDIAEGYSVSREKKESFPLTVTSAQKNPTAFYLCASSTSGLADPGAKNIQYFGAGTRLSVL.